A single sample gave rise to the 22 T cell receptor beta chains below, sequenced in a study of T cells after yellow fever vaccination. Using its own MiXCR run on the 5' RACE reads, TCRdb lists one record per CDR3 protein. Seen here are fewer than 400,000 distinct CDR3 sequences, around 10% observed once, and the top ten hold around 3.2%. This sample comprised CD4+ T cells sorted from PBMCs, obtained 45 days after the yellow fever booster vaccination. These receptors all come from a man in his late teens or twenties who received the YFV17D yellow fever vaccine.

The chain joins TRBV7-9 to TRBJ2-1; 8 positions match TRBD2. Germline lookup yields CDR1 SEHNR and CDR2 FQNEAQ (reference sequence). This CDR3 is built from 14 residues. Trimming took 5 bases from V and 6 from J; bases not matched to a gene: 6. The CDR3 here is CASSPDGLANEQFF. The CDR3 DNA sequence: TGTGCCAGCAGCCCCGACGGACTAGCCAATGAGCAGTTCTTC.

The V call is TRBV5-1, the J call TRBJ2-7; weak D call: TRBD2 (6 bases). The germline V gene encodes CDR1 SGHRS and CDR2 YFSETQ. Trimming took off 0 bases at V and 2 bases at J, with 12 bases between the two ends. The CDR3 sequence is 15 residues long. The CDR3 nucleotides are TGCGCCAGCAGCTTGGAGGCGCGGGGAACCTACGAGCAGTACTTC. Amino acids: CASSLEARGTYEQYF.

This clonotype was counted many times. The chain has TRBV5-1 and TRBJ1-1; D is possibly TRBD1 (6 bases). Germline V gene lookup returns CDR1 SGHRS and CDR2 YFSETQ. Trimming cost V 4 bases and J 2 bases, with 12 bases left between them. The CDR3 is made up of 14 amino acids. The CDR3 bases are TGCGCCAGCAGCCCCTGGGGGGGCAACACTGAAGCTTTCTTT. Protein product: CASSPWGGNTEAFF.

This clonotype was detected ten times or more. The rearrangement uses TRBV27 and TRBJ2-3; D is unresolved. Germline V gives CDR1 MNHEY, CDR2 SMNVEV (reference sequence). This CDR3 spans 11 amino acids. V lost 4 bases, J lost 8 bases, and 7 bases lay in between. The CDR3 coding sequence is TGTGCCAGCAGTTCGATTGGTACGCAGTATTTT. Its protein product is CASSSIGTQYF.

This clonotype has more than one count but fewer than ten. The chain uses TRBV23-1 and TRBJ2-2; D is undetermined. TRBV23-1 is marked as an open reading frame, function uncertain. The CDR3 is 19 amino acids. Trimming took 2 bases from V and 0 from J, leaving 19 bases between them. CDR3 nucleotides: TGCGCCAGCAGTCAAATTTCGGAACTTGTTATCTCGAACACCGGGGAGCTGTTTTTT. Protein sequence: CASSQISELVISNTGELFF.

This clonotype was seen a handful of times. The CDR3 DNA is TGTGCCAGCAGCTTAGGGGGGAGGAGGGAAAAACTGTTTTTT. Encoded protein: CASSLGGRREKLFF. The chain has TRBV7-8 and TRBJ1-4; possibly TRBD1 for D (5 bases). This CDR3 comprises 14 residues. Germline V gene data show CDR1 as SGHVS and CDR2 as FQNEAQ. V shed 1 base and J shed 8 bases, with 11 bases lying between them.

As for this clonotype: Possible read error: a much larger clone is one base away. The gene calls are TRBV4-1 and TRBJ1-5; D gene ambiguous. There are 12 residues in the CDR3. V dropped 0 bases and J dropped 6 bases, with 3 bases sitting between them. Per germline, CDR1 MGHRA and CDR2 YSYEKL. CDR3 region: CASSQDGQPQHF. The DNA of the CDR3 is TGCGCCAGCAGCCAAGACGGTCAGCCCCAGCATTTT.

The rearrangement uses TRBV19 and TRBJ2-2, with D possibly matching TRBD2 (6 bases). Germline CDR1 is LNHDA and CDR2 is SQIVND (reference sequence). CDR3 length: 14 amino acids. V shed 6 bases and J shed 8 bases, with 16 bases lying between them. CDR3 bases: TGTGCCAGTAGCACCGACGCGGGGTTGGGGGAGCTGTTTTTT. This codes for CASSTDAGLGELFF.

The chain recombines TRBV7-2 with TRBJ1-4; TRBD1 aligns across 8 bases. CDR1 is SGHTA and CDR2 is FQGNSA in the germline V gene. The CDR3 is 15 amino acids. Unmatched junction bases numbered 3, after V lost 6 bases and J lost 0 bases. The CDR3 nucleotides are TGTGCCAGCAGAGTACAGGGGGCAACTAATGAAAAACTGTTTTTT. Protein sequence: CASRVQGATNEKLFF.

V gene TRBV7-9 combines with J gene TRBJ1-6; D unresolved. CDR3 length equals 15 residues. Germline V lookup: CDR1 SEHNR, CDR2 FQNEAQ (reference sequence). The V and J ends lost 4 bases and 8 bases respectively, with 15 bases between them. The CDR3 DNA reads as TGTGCCAGCAGCTCTATAAGCCCGTACTATTCACCCCTCCACTTT. Amino acids: CASSSISPYYSPLHF.

This clonotype appeared a few times. The genes are TRBV7-9 and TRBJ1-6; 8 positions agree with TRBD1. The length of the CDR3 is 17 residues. The V gene end was trimmed by 2 bases and the J gene end by 8 bases; junction bases not matched to a gene: 11. Germline V gene data show CDR1 as SEHNR and CDR2 as FQNEAQ (reference sequence). The CDR3, as DNA: TGTGCCAGCAGCTTAAGTTATGGACAGGGTGTAGATTCACCCCTCCACTTT. It yields the protein CASSLSYGQGVDSPLHF.

The chain combines TRBV12-3 or TRBV12-4 with TRBJ2-5, with 7 bases lining up with TRBD2. This CDR3 has 14 residues. With 4 bases clipped from V and 4 bases from J, the junction kept 6 bases outside the gene matches. In DNA, the CDR3 is TGTGCCAGCAGTTCTCAACTAGCGCGAGAGACCCAGTACTTC. Amino acids: CASSSQLARETQYF.

This chain uses TRBV2 with TRBJ2-7; the D call may be TRBD1 or TRBD2 (6 bases each). CDR1 and CDR2 (germline): SNHLY, FYNNEI. The V end was cut by 6 bases, the J end by 1 base, with 13 bases between. The CDR3 covers 14 residues. This chain's CDR3 is CASRGGRSSYEQYF. CDR3 coding DNA: TGTGCCAGCAGGGGGGGCAGGTCGTCCTACGAGCAGTACTTC.

V is TRBV5-1 and J is TRBJ2-2; 7 positions match TRBD1. The germline gives CDR1 SGHRS, CDR2 YFSETQ. Germline trimming cut 6 bases from V and 7 bases from J; bases unmatched to any gene: 9. This CDR3 comprises 14 residues. The CDR3 reads CASNPRQGLGELFF. CDR3 sequence (DNA): TGCGCCAGCAACCCCCGACAGGGTCTCGGGGAGCTGTTTTTT.

The chain joins TRBV6-2 or TRBV6-3 to TRBJ1-2; TRBD1 matches 9 bases. This CDR3 spans 14 amino acids. Trimming cost V 6 bases and J 8 bases; bases outside gene matches: 10. CDR1 is MNHEY and CDR2 is SVGEGT in the germline V gene. CDR3 in DNA: TGTGCCAGCAGCTCACAGGGGGCCCTTTCGGGCTACACCTTC. Translation gives CASSSQGALSGYTF.

The gene calls are TRBV11-2 and TRBJ1-1, with D maybe TRBD1 (5 bases). The V end was cut by 5 bases, the J end by 11 bases, with 21 bases between. This CDR3 is 14 amino acids long. Germline loops: CDR1 SGHAT, CDR2 FQNNGV. In nucleotides, the CDR3 is TGTGCCAGCAGCCGACCAGGGACCCTCCTCCGGGCTTTCTTT. Translating it yields CASSRPGTLLRAFF.

This clonotype occurred many times. The genes are TRBV5-1 and TRBJ1-5, with D tentatively TRBD1 (6 bases). This CDR3 is built from 12 residues. Germline V gene lookup returns CDR1 SGHRS and CDR2 YFSETQ. Trimming removed 5 bases from V and 7 bases from J, with 10 bases in between. DNA for the CDR3: TGCGCCAGCAGGCAGGACAGACAGCCCCAGCATTTT. Protein sequence: CASRQDRQPQHF.

This clonotype showed up just a few times. V and J are TRBV7-9 and TRBJ2-6; no definite D call. With 1 base removed from V and 0 bases from J, the gap between germline ends came to 10 bases. Germline V gene data show CDR1 as SEHNR and CDR2 as FQNEAQ (reference sequence). There are 17 residues in the CDR3. The CDR3, as DNA: TGTGCCAGCAGCTTAGGCAGTATAAGCTCTGGGGCCAACGTCCTGACTTTC. Translated: CASSLGSISSGANVLTF.

This clonotype was detected only a few times. The chain combines TRBV30 with TRBJ2-2, with 10 bases that match TRBD2. Germline CDR1 is GTSNPN and CDR2 is SVGIG (reference sequence). This CDR3 spans 17 amino acids. After removal of 3 bases from V and 4 bases from J, the junction contained 11 bases not matched to a gene. For the CDR3, the DNA is TGTGCCTGGAGCGGGGCTAGCGGGGGTATCGTCACCGGGGAGCTGTTTTTT. The encoded protein is CAWSGASGGIVTGELFF.

This clonotype came up a few times. The chain links TRBV10-1 to TRBJ1-5, with a tentative D call TRBD1 (5 bases). Germline CDR1 is WNHNN and CDR2 is SYGVQD (reference sequence). V was clipped by 7 bases and J by 2 bases, with 27 bases between them. CDR3 length: 19 residues. The CDR3, as DNA: TGCGCCAGCACCCTGGCGAGGTACAGGTCCTACGGCGGCAATCAGCCCCAGCATTTT. As protein: CASTLARYRSYGGNQPQHF.

There are a few counts of this clonotype. The CDR3 bases are TGCGCCAGCGCCGGGACATCTAGCACAGATACGCAGTATTTT. Translation gives CASAGTSSTDTQYF. The chain combines TRBV5-1 with TRBJ2-3, with a weak D call TRBD1 (6 bases). V was cut by 7 bases and J by 0 bases, with 12 bases left in between. Germline V lookup: CDR1 SGHRS, CDR2 YFSETQ. CDR3 length: 14 residues.

This clonotype has only a few counts. The gene calls are TRBV6-6 and TRBJ1-5, with D hard to call. The CDR3 totals 14 residues. Per germline, CDR1 MNHNY and CDR2 SVGAGI (reference sequence). V shed 4 bases and J shed 0 bases, with 7 bases lying between them. CDR3 residues: CASSSSDSNQPQHF. The CDR3 region has the DNA TGTGCCAGCAGTTCGTCCGATAGCAATCAGCCCCAGCATTTT.